Described below is a single T cell receptor (beta chain) sequence and its context. Trimming took 0 bases from V and 7 from J; bases not matched to a gene: 6. The CDR3 extends over 15 amino acids. Per the germline V gene, CDR1 is SGHVS and CDR2 is FQNEAQ. Repertoires were generated with immunoSEQ multiplex PCR, while TCRdb's copy carries only in-frame clones and drops some. The data contain roughly 65,000 clones, more than 70% of them singletons. The data were obtained in a study of blood T cell repertoires in COVID-19. The sequence was collected from a human donor in a cohort sampled during active COVID-19. This chain joins TRBV7-8 and TRBJ1-5; 7 bases line up with TRBD1. The sample consisted of peripheral blood. In DNA form, the CDR3 reads TGTGCCAGCAGCTTAGCCCGGACAGGTTGGCAGCCCCAGCATTTT. Its protein product is CASSLARTGWQPQHF.